This T cell receptor (beta chain) was sequenced during a study of a mutant IDH1 vaccine in newly diagnosed glioma. Study summary: Weeks 1, 3, 5, 7, 11, 15, 19 and 23 were when patients received their eight vaccinations. Patients previously underwent radiotherapy, temozolomide, or both, and most underwent both. Patients received vaccination from 4-6 weeks after radiotherapy alone, or with temozolomide cycles. Overall study findings and caveats: Vaccine-induced responses were seen in around 93% of patients, spanning several MHC alleles.

A few counts support this clone. The antigen is not known. Trimming removed 6 bases at V and 0 bases at J, with 9 bases between. Germline V lookup: CDR1 KGHSH, CDR2 LQKENI. This CDR3 comprises 14 residues. Sample time point: week 5, during vaccination. It was 300 ug of mutant IDH1 20-mer peptide that made up each vaccine dose, given with topical imiquimod. Repertoires were generated with immunoSEQ multiplex PCR, while TCRdb's copy carries only in-frame clones and drops some. The table lists about 36,000 clones, around 81% of them singletons. The specimen comprised PBMCs, sampled from a glioma patient whose treatment included an IDH1 peptide vaccine. This chain joins TRBV18 and TRBJ1-5; D ambiguous. The clonotype originates from a man in his forties or fifties with glioma. The CDR3 here is CASSSGHSNQPQHF. The CDR3 DNA reads as TGTGCCAGCTCCTCAGGCCATAGCAATCAGCCCCAGCATTTT. The variable domain in full, completed from reference TRBV18 and TRBJ1-5, reads NAGVMQNPRHLVRRRGQEARLRCSPMKGHSHVYWYRQLPEEGLKFMVYLQKENIIDESGMPKERFSAEFPKEGPSILRIQQVVRGDSAAYFCASSSGHSNQPQHFGDGTRLSIL.